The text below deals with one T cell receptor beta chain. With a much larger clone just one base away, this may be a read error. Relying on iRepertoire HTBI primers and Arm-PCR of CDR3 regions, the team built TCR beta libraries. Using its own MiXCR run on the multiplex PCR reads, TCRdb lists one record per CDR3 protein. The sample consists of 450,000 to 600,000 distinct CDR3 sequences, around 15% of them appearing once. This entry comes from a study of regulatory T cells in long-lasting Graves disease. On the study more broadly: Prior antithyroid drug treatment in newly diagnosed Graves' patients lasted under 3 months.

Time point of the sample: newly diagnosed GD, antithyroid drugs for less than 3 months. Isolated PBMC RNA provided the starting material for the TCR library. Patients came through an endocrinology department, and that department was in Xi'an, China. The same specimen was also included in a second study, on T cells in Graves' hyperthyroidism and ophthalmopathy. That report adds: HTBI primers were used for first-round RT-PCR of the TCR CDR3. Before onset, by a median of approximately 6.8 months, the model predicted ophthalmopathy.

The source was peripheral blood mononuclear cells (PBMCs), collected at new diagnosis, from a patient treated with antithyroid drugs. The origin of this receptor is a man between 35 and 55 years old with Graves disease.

In DNA, the CDR3 is TGTGCCAGCAGCCAAGAACTATCCCGGCGGGGCGGGAATGAGCAGTTCTTC. This gives the protein CASSQELSRRGGNEQFF. V usage is TRBV3-1 and J usage is TRBJ2-1; D is perhaps TRBD2 (6 bases). Trimming removed 0 bases from V and 7 bases from J, with 19 bases in between. Germline V gene sequence: CDR1 LGHDT, CDR2 YNNKEL (reference sequence). The CDR3 runs 17 residues.